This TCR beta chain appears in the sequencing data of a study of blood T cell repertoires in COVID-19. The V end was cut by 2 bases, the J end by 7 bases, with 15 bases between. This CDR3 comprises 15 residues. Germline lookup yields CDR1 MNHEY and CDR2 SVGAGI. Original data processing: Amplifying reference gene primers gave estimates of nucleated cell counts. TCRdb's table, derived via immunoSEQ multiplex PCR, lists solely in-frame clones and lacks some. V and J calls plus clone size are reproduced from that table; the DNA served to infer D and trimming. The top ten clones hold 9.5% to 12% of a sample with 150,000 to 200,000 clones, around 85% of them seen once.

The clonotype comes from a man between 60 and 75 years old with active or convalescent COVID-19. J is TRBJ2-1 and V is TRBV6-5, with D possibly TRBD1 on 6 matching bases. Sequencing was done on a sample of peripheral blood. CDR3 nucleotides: TGTGCCAGCAGTTACCCGAGGGCAGGGGCGAATGAGCAGTTCTTC. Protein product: CASSYPRAGANEQFF.